Listed below are T cell receptor beta chains from one sample, sequenced in a study of blood T cell repertoires in COVID-19. Clones were sequenced by immunoSEQ multiplex PCR, and TCRdb holds only the in-frame ones, with some missing. The table includes some 400,000 clones, about nine tenths detected once. Specimen: PBMCs or T cells enriched from blood (not recorded which). The origin of the receptors is a woman in her 40s who had been exposed to COVID-19. Each CDR3 is given with its conserved first and last residue. D genes are given only for firm matches. Some rows have no size entry. The others give once, few or many, or a class for an expanded clone.

clone_size j_call v_call d_call cdr3_aa cdr3_nt
- TRBJ2-7 TRBV21-1 - CASSHGLAGETGEQYF TGTGCCAGCAGCCACGGACTAGCGGGAGAAACGGGCGAGCAGTACTTC
- TRBJ1-3 TRBV3-1/TRBV3-2 TRBD1 CASSDRQGYGNTIYF TGTGCCAGCAGCGATAGACAGGGTTACGGAAACACCATATATTTT
- TRBJ2-3 TRBV5-4 - CASSLPLGPYTDTQYF TGTGCCAGCAGCTTGCCTTTGGGCCCTTACACAGATACGCAGTATTTT
once TRBJ2-1 TRBV11-3 TRBD2 CASSLDGGSRNNEQFF TGTGCCAGCAGCTTAGACGGCGGGAGTAGAAACAATGAGCAGTTCTTC
- TRBJ2-3 TRBV24-1 - CATSDPGGGVNADTQYF TGTGCCACCAGTGACCCCGGTGGAGGGGTTAATGCAGATACGCAGTATTTT
- TRBJ2-3 TRBV7-2 - CASSLLFYTDTQYF TGTGCCAGCAGCCTCTTGTTTTACACAGATACGCAGTATTTT
- TRBJ1-3 TRBV12-3/TRBV12-4 - CASSQGNTIYF TGTGCCAGCAGTCAAGGAAACACCATATATTTT
- TRBJ2-5 TRBV30 TRBD1 CAWTDRGQETQYF TGTGCCTGGACGGACAGGGGACAAGAGACCCAGTACTTC
- TRBJ2-5 TRBV5-1 - CASSWGSQETQYF TGCGCCAGCAGCTGGGGCAGCCAAGAGACCCAGTACTTC
- TRBJ2-3 TRBV6-5 TRBD2 CASRTSGSIYTQYF TGTGCCAGCCGGACTAGCGGTTCAATATATACGCAGTATTTT
- TRBJ1-2 TRBV5-1 TRBD1 CASSLSLPRTGLGYTF TGCGCCAGCAGCTTGTCGCTCCCGAGGACAGGGCTTGGCTACACCTTC
- TRBJ1-2 TRBV5-6 - CASSLGSTRGGYGYTF TGTGCCAGCAGCTTGGGGAGCACGAGGGGGGGCTATGGCTACACCTTC
- TRBJ2-1 TRBV7-8 - CASSLWTASYNEQFF TGTGCCAGCAGCTTATGGACAGCATCCTACAATGAGCAGTTCTTC
- TRBJ1-2 TRBV30 - CAWTGAYGYTF TGTGCCTGGACTGGGGCCTATGGCTACACCTTC
- TRBJ2-3 TRBV3-1/TRBV3-2 - CASSQDRLPGTDTQYF TGTGCCAGCAGCCAAGATCGACTCCCTGGGACAGATACGCAGTATTTT
- TRBJ1-1 TRBV5-1 TRBD1 CASTSTGTGIPEAFF TGCGCCAGCACCTCCACCGGGACAGGGATCCCTGAAGCTTTCTTT
once TRBJ2-3 TRBV7-2 TRBD2 CASRVSGSTDTQYF TGTGCCAGCAGGGTTAGCGGGTCCACAGATACGCAGTATTTT
- TRBJ1-2 TRBV5-6 TRBD1 CASSYYGTGGPRYTF TGTGCCAGCAGCTACTACGGGACAGGTGGACCACGCTACACCTTC
- TRBJ2-5 TRBV5-6 - CASSARGSQETQYF TGTGCCAGCAGCGCTCGGGGTTCCCAAGAGACCCAGTACTTC
- TRBJ2-7 TRBV9 TRBD1 CASSGGGLVGSYEQYF TGTGCCAGCAGCGGAGGGGGCCTGGTGGGCTCCTACGAGCAGTACTTC
- TRBJ1-2 TRBV7-2 - CASSLVGLYF TGTGCCAGCAGCTTAGTGGGGCTCTACTTC
- TRBJ1-5 TRBV19 - CASYRLRGISGPQHF TGTGCCAGTTATAGACTTCGGGGTATAAGTGGGCCCCAGCATTTT
- TRBJ1-3 TRBV7-9 TRBD1 CASSLDRAGNTIYF TGTGCCAGCAGTTTGGACAGGGCTGGAAACACCATATATTTT
- TRBJ1-5 TRBV7-9 - CASSLTANQPQHF TGTGCCAGCAGTCTGACAGCTAATCAGCCCCAGCATTTT
- TRBJ1-1 TRBV30 TRBD1 CAWSVPGTGREAFF TGTGCCTGGAGTGTACCCGGGACAGGACGTGAAGCTTTCTTT
few TRBJ1-3 TRBV7-2 TRBD1 CASSLDRQGTSGNTIYF TGTGCCAGCAGCTTAGACCGACAGGGGACCTCTGGAAACACCATATATTTT
- TRBJ2-7 TRBV7-9 TRBD1 CASSLLGQGFNEQYF TGTGCCAGCAGCTTACTAGGACAGGGGTTCAACGAGCAGTACTTC
- TRBJ1-1 TRBV27 - CASSLRPQGNTEAFF TGTGCCAGCAGTTTAAGGCCTCAGGGAAACACTGAAGCCTTCTTT
- TRBJ1-1 TRBV27 - CASSLSGRAEAFF TGTGCCAGCAGCCTTTCCGGTCGAGCTGAAGCTTTCTTT
- TRBJ2-1 TRBV5-1 - CASSFRDSRSYNEQFF TGCGCCAGCAGCTTTCGGGACTCACGATCCTACAATGAGCAGTTCTTC
- TRBJ2-7 TRBV19 TRBD1 CASSIDKNRGYEQYF TGTGCCAGTAGTATAGATAAGAACAGGGGCTACGAGCAGTACTTC
- TRBJ1-2 TRBV12-3/TRBV12-4 - CASSLKQNGYTF TGTGCCAGCAGTTTAAAACAGAATGGCTACACCTTC
- TRBJ2-3 TRBV7-9 - CASSKNRDADTQYF TGTGCCAGCAGCAAAAACAGGGACGCAGATACGCAGTATTTT
- TRBJ1-2 TRBV9 - CASSVVGAQMGGYGYTF TGTGCCAGCAGCGTAGTAGGCGCCCAGATGGGAGGCTATGGCTACACCTTC
- TRBJ1-6 TRBV19 - CASSFAGRDNSPLHF TGTGCCAGTAGTTTCGCAGGGCGAGATAATTCACCCCTCCACTTT
- TRBJ2-3 TRBV6-4 - CASSDSQGFADTQYF TGTGCCAGCAGTGACTCGCAGGGTTTTGCAGATACGCAGTATTTT
- TRBJ1-2 TRBV23-1 - CASSQSRIGYTF TGCGCCAGCAGTCAATCGAGGATTGGCTACACCTTC
- TRBJ1-3 TRBV28 TRBD1 CASSPPNRGSGNTIYF TGTGCCAGCAGCCCACCCAACAGGGGATCTGGAAACACCATATATTTT
- TRBJ1-2 TRBV12-3/TRBV12-4 TRBD1 CASSLKGTANTF TGTGCCAGCAGTCTCAAAGGGACAGCCAACACCTTC
- TRBJ1-1 TRBV19 TRBD1 CASSPSTGVPNSEAFF TGTGCCAGTAGTCCATCGACAGGGGTTCCTAACAGTGAAGCTTTCTTT
- TRBJ2-7 TRBV7-2 - CASSPYYEQYF TGTGCCAGCAGCCCCTACTACGAGCAGTACTTC
- TRBJ1-2 TRBV19 - CASSAVGANYGYTF TGTGCCAGTAGTGCCGTTGGGGCCAACTATGGCTACACCTTC
- TRBJ1-1 TRBV5-1 - CASSRRDSPDTEAFF TGCGCCAGCAGTCGTCGCGACAGTCCCGACACTGAAGCTTTCTTT
- TRBJ2-3 TRBV7-9 TRBD2 CASSLYPSGENTQYF TGTGCCAGCAGCTTATATCCTAGCGGGGAGAATACGCAGTATTTT
- TRBJ2-6 TRBV3-1/TRBV3-2 - CASSQEGAFSGANVLTF TGTGCCAGCAGCCAAGAAGGGGCCTTCTCTGGGGCCAACGTCCTGACTTTC
- TRBJ2-7 TRBV5-8 - CASSLEGEPYF TGTGCCAGCAGCTTGGAAGGGGAACCGTACTTC
- TRBJ1-5 TRBV4-1 - CASSKEDRTKTAGDQPQHF TGCGCCAGCAGCAAAGAGGACAGAACCAAGACGGCAGGCGATCAGCCCCAGCATTTT
- TRBJ1-5 TRBV30 - CAWSGGLGGQPQHF TGTGCCTGGAGTGGAGGCCTTGGCGGTCAGCCCCAGCATTTT
- TRBJ1-2 TRBV19 - CASTSGLRYGYTF TGTGCCAGTACCTCCGGGTTACGCTATGGCTACACCTTC
few TRBJ1-1 TRBV19 - CASSTQQGAEAFF TGTGCCAGTAGTACGCAACAGGGAGCTGAAGCTTTCTTT
- TRBJ1-6 TRBV19 - CASSTGARGSPLHF TGTGCCAGTAGTACAGGGGCCCGGGGATCACCCCTCCACTTT
- TRBJ1-5 TRBV6-2/TRBV6-3 - CASSYGISRDTRSPQHF TGTGCCAGCAGTTACGGTATCTCCCGGGACACACGATCGCCCCAGCATTTT
once TRBJ2-7 TRBV7-2 TRBD1 CASSFTGVEQYF TGTGCCAGCAGCTTCACAGGGGTCGAGCAGTACTTC
- TRBJ2-5 TRBV9 TRBD1 CASSAGQGQETQYF TGTGCCAGCAGCGCTGGACAGGGACAAGAGACCCAGTACTTC
- TRBJ2-1 TRBV13 - CASSSGRGGIRNEQFF TGTGCCAGCAGCTCGGGCCGGGGTGGGATACGCAATGAGCAGTTCTTC
- TRBJ2-7 TRBV7-2 TRBD1 CASNSGGAYEQYF TGTGCCAGCAACTCAGGGGGCGCCTACGAGCAGTACTTC